A single sample gave rise to the 29 T cell receptor beta chains below, sequenced in a study of response to subunit inactivated influenza vaccine. TCRdb processed the RT-PCR reads anew with MiXCR; each CDR3 protein has one entry. The sample lists roughly 500,000 distinct CDR3 sequences; 16% were seen once. This material consisted of CD4+ T cells sorted from PBMCs, taken approximately 25 months after vaccination. Source of these receptors: a man between 50 and 69 years old who received an inactivated influenza vaccine.

This clonotype has a handful of counts. V gene TRBV11-2 combines with J gene TRBJ2-4; 8 bases line up with TRBD2. J was trimmed by 3 bases and V by 3 bases; bases with no gene match: 4. From germline, CDR1 is SGHAT and CDR2 FQNNGV. This CDR3 has 15 amino acids. CDR3 DNA: TGTGCCAGCAGCTTCGGACTAGCAGTCAAAAACATTCAGTACTTC. Its protein product is CASSFGLAVKNIQYF.

CDR3 DNA sequence: TGTGCCATCAGTGAGTCGGCAGGGTTTAACTATGGCTACACCTTC. Translating it yields CAISESAGFNYGYTF. V and J are TRBV10-3 and TRBJ1-2; D perhaps matches TRBD1 (5 bases). V gave up 0 bases and J gave up 1 base, with 9 bases separating them. Germline CDR1 ENHRY, CDR2 SYGVKD. The CDR3 is 15 amino acids.

This clonotype was detected a few times. The genes are TRBV5-1 and TRBJ1-1; D perhaps matches TRBD1 (6 bases). The V end was cut by 4 bases, the J end by 5 bases, with 15 bases between. Germline V CDR1 and CDR2: SGHRS, YFSETQ. The CDR3 loop spans 14 amino acids. The CDR3 region is CASSLRQASTEAFF. In DNA form, the CDR3 reads TGCGCCAGCAGCCTAAGACAGGCTTCAACTGAAGCTTTCTTT.

This clonotype appeared a few times. The V gene is TRBV20-1, the J gene TRBJ2-1; unclear D gene. The CDR3 contains 11 residues. Between the trimmed V and J ends, which lost 6 bases and 7 bases, there was a span of 10 bases. Germline CDR1 is DFQATT and CDR2 is SNEGSKA (reference sequence). The CDR3, as DNA: TGCAGTGCCGAAGTGATAAATGAGCAGTTCTTC. This gives the protein CSAEVINEQFF.

This clonotype was counted a few times. The rearrangement joins TRBV30 to TRBJ1-1; 9 bases are a match to TRBD1. Germline V CDR1 and CDR2: GTSNPN, SVGIG (reference sequence). The V gene end was trimmed by 3 bases and the J gene end by 2 bases; junction bases not matched to a gene: 10. The length of the CDR3 is 16 residues. In nucleotides, the CDR3 is TGTGCCTGGAGGTACACTGGACAGGGGATAAACACTGAAGCTTTCTTT. Amino acids: CAWRYTGQGINTEAFF.

There are a few counts of this clonotype. The gene calls are TRBV12-3 or TRBV12-4 and TRBJ2-7; 7 positions match TRBD1. The CDR3 contains 15 residues. V was pared by 7 bases and J by 3 bases, with 12 bases of the junction left unmatched. The CDR3 DNA reads as TGTGCCAGCAAATCCCGGACAGGACCGCTCTACGAGCAGTACTTC. Translated: CASKSRTGPLYEQYF.

This clonotype was recorded many times. This chain joins TRBV7-2 and TRBJ2-1; perhaps TRBD2 as D (5 bases). Deletions cut 9 bases from V and 5 bases from J, with 14 bases between. Per germline, CDR1 SGHTA and CDR2 FQGNSA. The CDR3 runs to 13 residues. CDR3 DNA: TGTGCCAGTAAACTAGGGCCGAACAATGAGCAGTTCTTC. Translating gives CASKLGPNNEQFF.

This clonotype was counted only a few times. The DNA for the CDR3 is TGTGCCAGCAGCTTGAGGCTAGCCAAAAACATTCAGTACTTC. Translated: CASSLRLAKNIQYF. The chain combines TRBV5-6 with TRBJ2-4; D unclear. Between the trimmed V and J ends, which lost 1 base and 0 bases, there was a span of 5 bases. Germline CDR1 SGHDT, CDR2 YYEEEE. The CDR3 is 14 amino acids. Complete variable domain (other parts from reference TRBV5-6 and TRBJ2-4): DAGVTQSPTHLIKTRGQQVTLRCSPKSGHDTVSWYQQALGQGPQFIFQYYEEEERQRGNFPDRFSGHQFPNYSSELNVNALLLGDSALYLCASSLRLAKNIQYFGAGTRLSVL.

The rearrangement links TRBV10-3 to TRBJ2-3; 9 nucleotides line up with TRBD1. The CDR3 is 14 residues long. The germline CDR1 and CDR2 sequences are ENHRY and SYGVKD. J gave up 4 bases and V 10 bases, and 9 bases lay outside the gene matches. CDR3 DNA: TGTGCCACTACAGGGGGCTTCTCGGCAGATACGCAGTATTTT. It is translated as CATTGGFSADTQYF.

This clonotype was seen a handful of times. CDR3 coding DNA: TGTGCCAGCAGCCCGACGCCGGATACGCAGTATTTT. It specifies CASSPTPDTQYF. The rearrangement joins TRBV6-2 or TRBV6-3 to TRBJ2-3; no clear D gene. The CDR3 is made up of 12 amino acids. The germline gives CDR1 MNHEY, CDR2 SVGEGT. The V end was cut by 6 bases, the J end by 6 bases, with 10 bases between.

The J gene is TRBJ2-7, the V gene TRBV9; TRBD2 matches 10 bases. V lost 0 bases and J lost 3; bases outside the gene matches: 3. The CDR3 is 15 residues long. In germline, CDR1 is SGDLS, CDR2 YYNGEE. CDR3 sequence (DNA): TGTGCCAGCAGCGTAGGTGGGACTAGCGACTACGAGCAGTACTTC. It yields the protein CASSVGGTSDYEQYF.

The chain couples TRBV18 to TRBJ2-1; 12 bases align to TRBD2. V gave up 4 bases and J gave up 7 bases; unmatched junction bases: 2. The germline CDR1 and CDR2 sequences are KGHSH and LQKENI. This CDR3 comprises 14 residues. The CDR3 DNA sequence: TGTGCCAGCTCACAGACTAGCGGGAGTAATGAGCAGTTCTTC. Translation gives CASSQTSGSNEQFF.

The chain recombines TRBV7-2 with TRBJ1-1; perhaps TRBD1 as D (5 bases). The germline CDR1 and CDR2 sequences are SGHTA and FQGNSA. The V gene lost 4 bases and the J gene lost 5 bases, with 11 bases spanning the gap. This CDR3 is 13 amino acids long. DNA for the CDR3: TGTGCCAGCAGCTCAGTAGGGGTAACTGAAGCTTTCTTT. Translating it yields CASSSVGVTEAFF.

This chain links TRBV20-1 with TRBJ1-6; 10 positions agree with TRBD1. The CDR3 runs to 15 residues. The J segment lost 6 bases and the V segment lost 1 base, leaving 3 bases of the junction unmatched. Per germline, CDR1 DFQATT and CDR2 SNEGSKA (reference sequence). The CDR3 DNA reads as TGCAGTGCTAGAGGGGACAGGGGACCTAATTCACCCCTCCACTTT. As protein: CSARGDRGPNSPLHF.

The V and J genes are TRBV12-3 or TRBV12-4 and TRBJ2-3, with TRBD1 matching over 12 bases. The CDR3 length is 15 residues. V lost 6 bases to trimming and J lost 3 bases; unmatched junction nucleotides: 4. In nucleotides, the CDR3 is TGTGCCAGCAGGGGACAGGGGGCGGTTACAGATACGCAGTATTTT. As protein: CASRGQGAVTDTQYF.

V usage is TRBV14 and J usage is TRBJ2-3; D is perhaps TRBD2 (6 bases). V was clipped by 2 bases and J by 0 bases, with 12 bases between them. The CDR3 loop spans 16 amino acids. CDR1 and CDR2 from the germline V gene are SGHDN and FVKESK. The CDR3 region is CASSQHTGLSTDTQYF. The CDR3 DNA reads as TGTGCCAGCAGCCAACATACGGGACTGAGCACAGATACGCAGTATTTT. The full variable domain, completed using reference TRBV14 and TRBJ2-3, is EAGVTQFPSHSVIEKGQTVTLRCDPISGHDNLYWYRRVMGKEIKFLLHFVKESKQDESGMPNNRFLAERTGGTYSTLKVQPAELEDSGVYFCASSQHTGLSTDTQYFGPGTRLTVL.

The chain joins TRBV24-1 to TRBJ2-2, with D hard to call. The CDR3 length is 13 residues. V lost 2 bases to trimming and J lost 10 bases, with 10 bases between them. CDR1 and CDR2 (germline): KGHDR, SFDVKD. This chain's CDR3 is CATSDSVTPELFF. CDR3 nucleotide sequence: TGTGCCACCAGTGATTCGGTTACTCCGGAGCTGTTTTTT.

This clonotype showed up just a few times. The chain couples TRBV20-1 to TRBJ2-7; TRBD1 aligns across 8 bases. Germline V CDR1 and CDR2: DFQATT, SNEGSKA (reference sequence). The CDR3 is 14 residues long. V was clipped by 3 bases and J by 2 bases; unmatched bases: 6. CDR3 DNA: TGCAGTGCTAGTTTCCAGGGGGCCGCCTACGAGCAGTACTTC. It encodes CSASFQGAAYEQYF.

Many counts were recorded for this clonotype. In DNA form, the CDR3 reads TGTGCCAGCAGCCCTCCGGGCCTTTACAATGAGCAGTTCTTC. This sequence encodes CASSPPGLYNEQFF. The V gene is TRBV11-3, the J gene TRBJ2-1; the D is unclear. The CDR3 sequence is 14 residues long. The germline V gene has CDR1 SGHNT and CDR2 YENEEA. V shed 5 bases and J shed 4 bases, with 12 bases lying between them.

The chain employs TRBV20-1 and TRBJ1-5; D is undetermined. V was trimmed by 0 bases and J by 6 bases, leaving 12 bases between them. From germline, CDR1 is DFQATT and CDR2 SNEGSKA (reference sequence). The CDR3 extends over 14 amino acids. CDR3 coding DNA: TGCAGTGCTAGAGAGGGCGCAGGAGGTCAGCCCCAGCATTTT. Its translation is CSAREGAGGQPQHF.

The chain couples TRBV24-1 to TRBJ2-3; 13 nucleotides match TRBD2. The germline V gene encodes CDR1 KGHDR and CDR2 SFDVKD. V gave up 4 bases and J gave up 2 bases; unmatched junction bases: 2. This CDR3 is built from 16 residues. The CDR3 DNA sequence: TGTGCCACCAGTGAAACTAGCGGGAGGGTCACAGATACGCAGTATTTT. Amino acid sequence: CATSETSGRVTDTQYF.

The CDR3 DNA sequence: TGCGCCAGCAGCCAAGATTCGCGAGGGGACCTTAACTATGGCTACACCTTC. It encodes CASSQDSRGDLNYGYTF. This rearrangement joins TRBV4-3 to TRBJ1-2, with D possibly matching TRBD1 (5 bases). Germline CDR1 is LGHNA and CDR2 is YSLEER. This CDR3 comprises 17 residues. Trimming removed 0 bases at V and 1 base at J, with 15 bases between.

This clonotype was seen a handful of times. The chain uses TRBV5-6 and TRBJ2-3; no reliable D call. The CDR3 runs to 14 residues. Per the germline V gene, CDR1 is SGHDT and CDR2 is YYEEEE. V lost 0 bases, J lost 5 bases, and 10 bases lay in between. The CDR3 is CASSLERWGDTQYF. CDR3 bases: TGTGCCAGCAGCTTGGAAAGATGGGGAGATACGCAGTATTTT.

The chain is built from TRBV7-9 and TRBJ1-2, with 7 positions matching TRBD1. The CDR3 length is 15 residues. The ends lost 5 bases at V and 4 bases at J; junction bases unmatched: 10. CDR1 is SEHNR and CDR2 is FQNEAQ in the germline V gene (reference sequence). The CDR3 nucleotides read TGTGCCAGCAGCCAATCCGGGACAGAGATCTATGGCTACACCTTC. Its translation: CASSQSGTEIYGYTF.

The rearrangement uses TRBV3-1 and TRBJ2-5; perhaps TRBD2 as D (6 bases). V lost 3 bases and J lost 4, with 21 bases in between. The CDR3 consists of 17 residues. Germline CDR1 and CDR2: LGHDT and YNNKEL (reference sequence). The CDR3 sequence: CASSQQSGTSGSETQYF. The CDR3 DNA is TGTGCCAGCAGCCAGCAATCGGGGACCAGCGGGTCAGAGACCCAGTACTTC.

This clonotype was picked up a small number of times. The gene calls are TRBV2 and TRBJ2-2; 9 bases align to TRBD1. V shed 7 bases, J shed 5 bases, and the junction held 8 bases outside the gene matches. The CDR3 runs to 15 residues. Germline V gene sequence: CDR1 SNHLY, CDR2 FYNNEI. The DNA for the CDR3 is TGTGCCAGCAAGAATGGACAGGGGCGGACCGGGGAGCTGTTTTTT. Translating gives CASKNGQGRTGELFF. The variable domain in full, with the rest retrieved from reference TRBV2 and TRBJ2-2, is EPEVTQTPSHQVTQMGQEVILRCVPISNHLYFYWYRQILGQKVEFLVSFYNNEISEKSEIFDDQFSVERPDGSNFTLKIRSTKLEDSAMYFCASKNGQGRTGELFFGEGSRLTVL.

In this sample, this clonotype turned up a few times. The rearrangement links TRBV29-1 to TRBJ2-1; TRBD2 aligns across 8 bases. The length of the CDR3 is 12 residues. Germline V CDR1 and CDR2: SQVTM, ANQGSEA. J was trimmed by 7 bases and V by 5 bases; bases with no gene match: 4. CDR3: CSVLVAGNEQFF. The CDR3 DNA follows: TGCAGCGTTTTAGTAGCGGGGAATGAGCAGTTCTTC.

This clonotype has more than one count but fewer than ten. The rearrangement uses TRBV12-3 or TRBV12-4 and TRBJ1-4; TRBD1 might be the D (5 bases). This CDR3 has 15 amino acids. The V gene lost 3 bases and the J gene lost 5 bases, with 13 bases spanning the gap. CDR3 sequence: CASSFSGTGNEKLFF. CDR3 in DNA: TGTGCCAGCAGTTTCTCCGGGACCGGGAATGAAAAACTGTTTTTT.

This clonotype was seen a handful of times. The chain has TRBV5-1 and TRBJ2-3; the D gene could be TRBD1 or TRBD2 (5 bases each). Germline V CDR1 and CDR2: SGHRS, YFSETQ. The CDR3 spans 12 residues. With 3 bases removed from V and 4 bases from J, the gap between germline ends came to 6 bases. The CDR3 here is CASSWGSDTQYF. DNA for the CDR3: TGCGCCAGCAGCTGGGGGTCAGATACGCAGTATTTT.